The 18 T cell receptor beta chains in this list originate from one sample, sequenced in a study of T cells in Graves' hyperthyroidism and ophthalmopathy. Researchers amplified the TCR beta CDR3 regions from RNA transcripts. With the HTBI primer set, the TCR CDR3 went through a first round of RT-PCR. TCRdb re-called the multiplex PCR reads with MiXCR, one entry per CDR3 protein. The sample carries more than 300,000 distinct CDR3 sequences, approximately 15% recorded once. The sequenced sample consisted of blood. The source of these receptors is a woman in her sixties or seventies with Graves' hyperthyroidism.

The chain joins TRBV29-1 to TRBJ2-3; D gene uncertain. Between the trimmed V and J ends, which lost 7 bases and 5 bases, there was a span of 16 bases. This CDR3 has 13 amino acids. Germline lookup yields CDR1 SQVTM and CDR2 ANQGSEA. Written as DNA, the CDR3 is TGCAGCGCAACCCCGGCCGGTAAAGATACGCAGTATTTT. Translation gives CSATPAGKDTQYF.

This clonotype was seen many times. J is TRBJ1-1 and V is TRBV7-3; D unclear. V lost 2 bases and J lost 1, with 5 bases in between. This CDR3 has 13 amino acids. Germline V lookup: CDR1 SGHTA, CDR2 FQGTGA. CDR3 bases: TGTGCCAGCAGCTTATGGAAGAACACTGAAGCTTTCTTT. Translated, it gives CASSLWKNTEAFF.

This clonotype was detected many times. This chain connects TRBV6-2 or TRBV6-3 to TRBJ2-1; D is uncertain. CDR3 size: 10 residues. Per germline, CDR1 MNHEY and CDR2 SVGEGT. V was clipped by 5 bases and J by 5 bases, with 1 base between them. For the CDR3, the DNA is TGTGCCAGCAGTAACAATGAGCAGTTCTTC. Translating gives CASSNNEQFF.

This clonotype was counted between two and nine times. V and J are TRBV3-1 and TRBJ2-7, with 15 bases aligning to TRBD2. CDR3 length: 19 residues. J was trimmed by 6 bases and V by 5 bases; bases with no gene match: 17. The germline CDR1 and CDR2 sequences are LGHDT and YNNKEL (reference sequence). The CDR3 is CASSGRTSGRAILGVEQYF. The CDR3 DNA is TGTGCCAGCAGCGGAAGGACTAGCGGGAGGGCCATATTAGGGGTCGAGCAGTACTTC.

This clonotype was recorded at least ten times. The chain combines TRBV11-1 with TRBJ2-2; unclear D gene. Per germline, CDR1 SGHAT and CDR2 FQDESV (reference sequence). The V and J ends lost 1 base and 4 bases respectively, with 13 bases between them. CDR3 length: 16 amino acids. CDR3 in amino acids: CASSLGAGSTTGELFF. As DNA, the CDR3 is TGTGCCAGCAGCTTAGGGGCTGGTTCAACCACCGGGGAGCTGTTTTTT.

This clonotype showed up many times. The chain is built from TRBV5-1 and TRBJ2-2; TRBD1 aligns across 9 bases. The J segment lost 4 bases and the V segment lost 4 bases, leaving 11 bases of the junction unmatched. Germline lookup yields CDR1 SGHRS and CDR2 YFSETQ. This CDR3 contains 17 residues. The CDR3 sequence is CASSPTGQGLSTGELFF. CDR3 coding DNA: TGCGCCAGCAGCCCGACAGGACAGGGGTTGAGCACCGGGGAGCTGTTTTTT. Using reference TRBV5-1 and TRBJ2-2 for the parts outside the CDR3, the full variable domain is KAGVTQTPRYLIKTRGQQVTLSCSPISGHRSVSWYQQTPGQGLQFLFEYFSETQRNKGNFPGRFSGRQFSNSRSEMNVSTLELGDSALYLCASSPTGQGLSTGELFFGEGSRLTVL.

This clonotype was counted ten times or more. The gene calls are TRBV13 and TRBJ2-4; D unresolved. The V end lost 5 bases, the J end lost 0 bases, and 14 bases lay between the germline ends. The CDR3 has 16 residues. Looked up from germline, CDR1 is PRHDT and CDR2 is FYEKMQ (reference sequence). The CDR3 coding sequence is TGTGCCAGCAGCCACAGTCCTATGCTAGCCAAAAACATTCAGTACTTC. It specifies CASSHSPMLAKNIQYF. The full variable domain, rest sourced from reference TRBV13 and TRBJ2-4, is AAGVIQSPRHLIKEKRETATLKCYPIPRHDTVYWYQQGPGQDPQFLISFYEKMQSDKGSIPDRFSAQQFSDYHSELNMSSLELGDSALYFCASSHSPMLAKNIQYFGAGTRLSVL.

This clonotype was seen only a few times. J is TRBJ2-1 and V is TRBV10-3; perhaps TRBD2 as D (5 bases). The CDR3 spans 15 residues. Trimming took off 6 bases at V and 3 bases at J, with 15 bases between the two ends. Germline V gene lookup returns CDR1 ENHRY and CDR2 SYGVKD. As DNA, the CDR3 is TGTGCCATCAGGCGGACTGGCCCTGGCTACAATGAGCAGTTCTTC. As protein: CAIRRTGPGYNEQFF.

This clonotype was detected ten times or more. CDR3 in amino acids: CASSRLSVDTEAFF. For the CDR3, the DNA is TGCGCCAGCAGCCGCCTGAGTGTGGACACTGAAGCTTTCTTT. The V gene is TRBV5-1, the J gene TRBJ1-1; the D is unclear. The germline CDR1 and CDR2 sequences are SGHRS and YFSETQ. Trimming stripped 4 bases from V and 3 bases from J, with 13 bases between. The CDR3 contains 14 residues.

This clonotype was detected many times. This chain's CDR3 is CASSPGARKGYEQYF. The CDR3 region has the DNA TGTGCCAGCAGCCCCGGGGCGAGAAAGGGCTACGAGCAGTACTTC. The chain joins TRBV7-9 to TRBJ2-7; either TRBD1 or TRBD2 may fit D (5 bases each). V was trimmed by 5 bases and J by 3 bases, leaving 17 bases between them. The CDR3 runs 15 residues. Germline V lookup: CDR1 SEHNR, CDR2 FQNEAQ (reference sequence).

This clonotype was detected ten times or more. J is TRBJ1-1 and V is TRBV3-1; the D gene is possibly TRBD1 (6 bases). In germline, CDR1 is LGHDT, CDR2 YNNKEL (reference sequence). This CDR3 region has 15 residues. Between the trimmed V and J ends, which lost 1 base and 0 bases, there was a span of 9 bases. In DNA form, the CDR3 reads TGTGCCAGCAGCCAAGGGGGGGGGCTGAACACTGAAGCTTTCTTT. Protein sequence: CASSQGGGLNTEAFF. Complete variable domain (other parts from reference TRBV3-1 and TRBJ1-1): DTAVSQTPKYLVTQMGNDKSIKCEQNLGHDTMYWYKQDSKKFLKIMFSYNNKELIINETVPNRFSPKSPDKAHLNLHINSLELGDSAVYFCASSQGGGLNTEAFFGQGTRLTVV.

In its sample, this clonotype was seen many times. The chain couples TRBV7-8 to TRBJ2-1; TRBD2 matches 11 bases. After removal of 5 bases from V and 13 bases from J, the junction contained 7 bases not matched to a gene. Germline CDR1 reads SGHVS; CDR2 reads FQNEAQ. The CDR3 length is 13 residues. The DNA for the CDR3 is TGTGCCAGCAGCGTTTTAGCGGGAGGGCCTCAGTTCTTC. Residues: CASSVLAGGPQFF.

This clonotype has at least ten counts. This rearrangement joins TRBV12-3 or TRBV12-4 to TRBJ1-2; TRBD1 matches 7 bases. The CDR3 runs 15 residues. After removal of 3 bases from V and 5 bases from J, the junction contained 9 bases not matched to a gene. CDR3 DNA sequence: TGTGCCAGCAGTTTGGAGAAGGGGGCGTATTATGGCTACACCTTC. Translating gives CASSLEKGAYYGYTF.

This clonotype came up a few times. CDR3 protein: CASSLGQGGTNEKLFF. CDR3 in DNA: TGTGCCAGCAGCCTAGGACAGGGTGGGACTAATGAAAAACTGTTTTTT. The chain uses TRBV12-3 or TRBV12-4 and TRBJ1-4; TRBD1 agrees at 8 bases. V shed 6 bases and J 2 bases; nucleotides not matched to a gene: 8. CDR3 length: 16 residues.

The chain has TRBV18 and TRBJ2-2; 11 nucleotides match TRBD1. This CDR3 is built from 18 residues. Trimming cost V 5 bases and J 4 bases; bases outside gene matches: 12. The germline V gene has CDR1 KGHSH and CDR2 LQKENI. CDR3 amino acids: CASSMRRTGGDTTGELFF. The CDR3 nucleotides are TGTGCCAGCTCAATGAGACGGACAGGGGGCGATACCACCGGGGAGCTGTTTTTT.

This clonotype was found many times. The rearrangement uses TRBV6-1 and TRBJ1-2, with a possible D match to TRBD1 (5 bases). This CDR3 has 13 residues. Trimming cost V 6 bases and J 7 bases, with 15 bases left between them. Germline CDR1 is MNHNS and CDR2 is SASEGT. CDR3 region: CASRPDSSGGYTF. In nucleotides, the CDR3 is TGTGCCAGCAGACCAGACAGTTCGGGTGGCTACACCTTC.

The chain couples TRBV13 to TRBJ2-1; D is unresolved. Trimming stripped 5 bases from V and 5 bases from J, with 16 bases between. The CDR3 consists of 15 residues. Per the germline V gene, CDR1 is PRHDT and CDR2 is FYEKMQ (reference sequence). The DNA for the CDR3 is TGTGCCAGCAGCCCACCCGACCCACTGGACAATGAGCAGTTCTTC. As protein: CASSPPDPLDNEQFF.

The chain employs TRBV18 and TRBJ1-2, with D perhaps matching TRBD1 (5 bases). Germline V CDR1 and CDR2: KGHSH, LQKENI. V lost 6 bases and J lost 8, with 16 bases in between. The CDR3 covers 13 residues. CDR3 sequence (DNA): TGTGCCAGCTCTACCCCCGGGGGTCGCGGCTACACCTTC. Translating gives CASSTPGGRGYTF.